The 32 T cell receptor beta chains in this list originate from one sample, sequenced in a study of naive and memory T cell subsets. Two oligonucleotides, mixed equimolar, formed the beta constant-region primer covering TRBC1 and TRBC2. TCRdb used MiXCR to reprocess the UMI-ligation and nested PCR reads, holding one entry per CDR3 protein. This repertoire shows 120,000 to 150,000 distinct CDR3 sequences, 15% to 20% found once; its top ten account for 0.14%. Sequenced input: naive CD4+ T cells from blood. The receptor set was obtained from a human donor in good health.

The rearrangement uses TRBV5-4 and TRBJ2-3; 8 positions agree with TRBD2. The CDR3 covers 20 residues. Germline trimming cut 4 bases from V and 4 bases from J; bases unmatched to any gene: 23. Germline V gene data show CDR1 as SGHNT and CDR2 as YYREEE (reference sequence). The CDR3 is CASSTRKGSGGAGGPDTQYF. CDR3 DNA sequence: TGTGCCAGCAGCACACGGAAGGGGAGCGGGGGAGCGGGTGGCCCAGATACGCAGTATTTT.

The chain employs TRBV4-3 and TRBJ2-3, with TRBD2 as a possible D gene (5 bases). Germline-derived CDR1 and CDR2 are LGHNA and YSLEER. V lost 2 bases and J 8 bases, leaving 20 bases between the germline ends. The CDR3 sequence is 16 residues long. CDR3 sequence: CASSQLAQRGGGTQYF. DNA for the CDR3: TGCGCCAGCAGCCAACTAGCCCAACGGGGTGGCGGTACGCAGTATTTT.

The chain recombines TRBV5-1 with TRBJ2-3, with 7 bases fitting TRBD2. CDR1 is SGHRS and CDR2 is YFSETQ in the germline V gene. The V segment lost 1 base and the J segment 2 bases; nucleotides outside the gene matches: 4. The CDR3 runs 15 residues. The chain's CDR3 is CASSLPSGNTDTQYF. The CDR3 coding sequence is TGCGCCAGCAGCTTGCCTAGCGGAAACACAGATACGCAGTATTTT.

The CDR3 DNA reads TGTGCCAGCAGCCAAGGGATTAGCGGTGACACAGATACGCAGTATTTT. Its translation is CASSQGISGDTDTQYF. V usage is TRBV3-1 and J usage is TRBJ2-3, with a weak D call TRBD2 (6 bases). The CDR3 has 16 residues. Per germline, CDR1 LGHDT and CDR2 YNNKEL (reference sequence). The V gene lost 1 base and the J gene lost 2 bases, with 13 bases spanning the gap.

This clonotype was found many times. The chain links TRBV20-1 to TRBJ2-7, with 13 bases that match TRBD2. This CDR3 region has 18 residues. CDR1 is DFQATT, CDR2 SNEGSKA, per germline (reference sequence). V trimming: 3 bases; J trimming: 0 bases; junction bases outside the gene matches: 11. The CDR3 here is CSARSRGLAGHSSYEQYF. The CDR3 DNA sequence: TGCAGTGCTAGGTCTCGGGGACTAGCGGGACACAGCTCCTACGAGCAGTACTTC.

This clonotype was seen only a few times. The rearrangement uses TRBV12-3 or TRBV12-4 and TRBJ1-3, with a weak D call TRBD1 (5 bases). The CDR3 is made up of 15 amino acids. V lost 5 bases and J 0 bases, leaving 11 bases between the germline ends. This chain's CDR3 is CASSPQDYSGNTIYF. The CDR3 DNA reads TGTGCCAGCAGTCCACAGGATTACTCTGGAAACACCATATATTTT.

In its sample, this clonotype was seen a few times. The chain links TRBV6-2 or TRBV6-3 to TRBJ2-5, with TRBD1 matching 10 bases. After removal of 5 bases from V and 7 bases from J, the junction contained 13 bases not matched to a gene. CDR1 and CDR2 from the germline V gene are MNHEY and SVGEGT. The CDR3 is made up of 16 amino acids. This CDR3 reads CASSQDRGWNLPTQYF. As DNA, the CDR3 is TGTGCCAGCAGTCAGGACAGGGGGTGGAATCTGCCGACCCAGTACTTC.

The chain carries TRBV30 and TRBJ1-1; D ambiguous. V was pared by 3 bases and J by 1 base, with 3 bases between. From germline, CDR1 is GTSNPN and CDR2 SVGIG (reference sequence). The CDR3 contains 11 residues. DNA of the CDR3: TGTGCCTGGAGGAAGAACACTGAAGCTTTCTTT. This encodes CAWRKNTEAFF. Full variable domain (outside the CDR3, taken from reference TRBV30 and TRBJ1-1): SQTIHQWPATLVQPVGSPLSLECTVEGTSNPNLYWYRQAAGRGLQLLFYSVGIGQISSEVPQNLSASRPQDRQFILSSKKLLLSDSGFYLCAWRKNTEAFFGQGTRLTVV.

This chain uses TRBV7-9 with TRBJ2-7, with TRBD1 matching over 9 bases. The V gene's germline CDR1 is SEHNR and CDR2 FQNEAQ (reference sequence). V was clipped by 5 bases and J by 0 bases; unmatched bases: 11. The CDR3 contains 17 residues. As DNA, the CDR3 is TGTGCCAGCAGCCCGGGGCCCGGGACAGGGCGCTCCTACGAGCAGTACTTC. It translates to CASSPGPGTGRSYEQYF.

This rearrangement joins TRBV11-2 to TRBJ2-7; perhaps TRBD1 as D (6 bases). CDR1 is SGHAT and CDR2 is FQNNGV in the germline V gene. The CDR3 runs 15 residues. V was cut by 3 bases and J by 2 bases, with 14 bases left in between. CDR3 DNA sequence: TGTGCCAGCAGCTTGATGGACAGCGAGGCCTACGAGCAGTACTTC. Translation gives CASSLMDSEAYEQYF.

This chain connects TRBV6-5 to TRBJ1-4; 11 bases align to TRBD1. The CDR3 sequence is 17 residues long. Germline CDR1 is MNHEY and CDR2 is SVGAGI. The ends lost 3 bases at V and 6 bases at J; junction bases unmatched: 9. This chain's CDR3 is CASSYAGLGQGDEKLFF. CDR3 coding DNA: TGTGCCAGCAGTTATGCCGGGCTGGGACAGGGGGATGAAAAACTGTTTTTT.

The genes are TRBV30 and TRBJ2-3, with a weak D call TRBD2 (6 bases). The length of the CDR3 is 16 residues. CDR1 is GTSNPN, CDR2 SVGIG, per germline (reference sequence). V dropped 3 bases and J dropped 5 bases, with 21 bases sitting between them. CDR3 nucleotide sequence: TGTGCCTGGAGACCTCCCGGACAACGGGGGAGAGATACGCAGTATTTT. Residues: CAWRPPGQRGRDTQYF.

This clonotype has a handful of counts. CDR3 sequence reads: CASSKRDSGSLRYNEQFF. CDR3 nucleotides: TGTGCCAGCAGCAAAAGGGATAGCGGGAGTTTGCGATACAATGAGCAGTTCTTC. The chain employs TRBV21-1 and TRBJ2-1; the table's D call, TRBD2, was not checked against the DNA. TRBV21-1 is a known pseudogene. The CDR3 runs 18 residues.

The chain carries TRBV20-1 and TRBJ2-5; D remains unclear. The V gene lost 6 bases and the J gene lost 2 bases, with 16 bases spanning the gap. CDR1 and CDR2 from the germline V gene are DFQATT and SNEGSKA (reference sequence). The CDR3 has 14 amino acids. The chain's CDR3 is CSAPDPPVQETQYF. The DNA of the CDR3 is TGCAGTGCCCCGGACCCCCCCGTACAAGAGACCCAGTACTTC.

This clonotype was seen more than once but under ten times. The rearrangement links TRBV7-2 to TRBJ1-5; 8 positions agree with TRBD1. Germline-derived CDR1 and CDR2 are SGHTA and FQGNSA. The CDR3 is 14 residues long. V lost 5 bases to trimming and J lost 7 bases; unmatched junction nucleotides: 7. CDR3 DNA sequence: TGTGCCAGCAGCGCCGACAGGGGTAAACAGCCCCAGCATTTT. Its protein product is CASSADRGKQPQHF.

This clonotype was seen a few times. The chain has TRBV7-3 and TRBJ2-1; no clear D gene. Germline assignment: CDR1 SGHTA and CDR2 FQGTGA. The V and J ends lost 4 bases and 6 bases respectively, with 10 bases between them. This CDR3 has 13 amino acids. The CDR3 DNA is TGTGCCAGCAGCTCGGGCTCAAGCAATGAGCAGTTCTTC. Translated, it gives CASSSGSSNEQFF.

This rearrangement joins TRBV28 to TRBJ2-7; 9 nucleotides agree with TRBD1. The J segment lost 3 bases and the V segment lost 4 bases, leaving 7 bases of the junction unmatched. The CDR3 totals 15 residues. CDR1 is MDHEN and CDR2 is SYDVKM in the germline V gene. In DNA, the CDR3 is TGTGCCAGCAGTTCTCCCGGGACAGGGTTCTACGAGCAGTACTTC. It yields the protein CASSSPGTGFYEQYF. Filled out from reference TRBV28 and TRBJ2-7, the complete variable domain reads DVKVTQSSRYLVKRTGEKVFLECVQDMDHENMFWYRQDPGLGLRLIYFSYDVKMKEKGDIPEGYSVSREKKERFSLILESASTNQTSMYLCASSSPGTGFYEQYFGPGTRLTVT.

The chain recombines TRBV4-1 with TRBJ2-2, with TRBD2 matching over 7 bases. The germline CDR1 and CDR2 sequences are MGHRA and YSYEKL. The CDR3 extends over 17 amino acids. With V trimmed by 3 bases and J by 4 bases, 11 bases remained unmatched. In nucleotides, the CDR3 is TGCGCCAGCAGCCAGAGCGGGATTTTTCCAATCACCGGGGAGCTGTTTTTT. It translates to CASSQSGIFPITGELFF.

At least ten counts were recorded for this clonotype. The chain carries TRBV12-3 or TRBV12-4 and TRBJ2-7; a weak D match, TRBD1 (5 bases). The CDR3 spans 15 residues. Trimming removed 7 bases from V and 0 bases from J, with 16 bases in between. The CDR3 nucleotides are TGTGCCAGCATGTTTCGAAGGACAAGCTCCTACGAGCAGTACTTC. Translating it yields CASMFRRTSSYEQYF.

J is TRBJ2-6 and V is TRBV30; D ambiguous. Per the germline V gene, CDR1 is GTSNPN and CDR2 is SVGIG (reference sequence). V gave up 1 base and J gave up 0 bases, with 7 bases separating them. The CDR3 spans 15 residues. CDR3 bases: TGTGCCTGGAGTGCGGGTAGCTCTGGGGCCAACGTCCTGACTTTC. This encodes CAWSAGSSGANVLTF.

The V gene is TRBV4-1, the J gene TRBJ1-4; no definite D call. Trimming pared 8 bases from V and 7 bases from J, leaving 14 bases between. Germline CDR1 is MGHRA and CDR2 is YSYEKL. The CDR3 is made up of 13 amino acids. DNA of the CDR3: TGCGCCAGCCTATCCGAAGCGGGTGAAAAACTGTTTTTT. The encoded protein is CASLSEAGEKLFF.

This clonotype was found many times. The chain recombines TRBV7-2 with TRBJ2-3, with D hard to call. The germline gives CDR1 SGHTA, CDR2 FQGNSA. The CDR3 has 13 amino acids. Trimming removed 2 bases at V and 1 base at J, with 4 bases between. This chain's CDR3 is CASSLPGTDTQYF. CDR3 nucleotide sequence: TGTGCCAGCAGCTTACCGGGCACAGATACGCAGTATTTT.

This clonotype occurred a few times. The chain carries TRBV5-1 and TRBJ2-7, with 8 bases lining up with TRBD2. The CDR3 spans 16 residues. After removal of 1 base from V and 2 bases from J, the junction contained 8 bases not matched to a gene. Germline loops: CDR1 SGHRS, CDR2 YFSETQ. The CDR3 spells CASSLLPSGLTYEQYF. The CDR3 DNA follows: TGCGCCAGCAGCTTGTTGCCTAGCGGGCTAACCTACGAGCAGTACTTC.

There are many counts of this clonotype. The gene calls are TRBV7-9 and TRBJ2-7; D gene uncertain. The CDR3 is 11 residues long. Trimming cost V 4 bases and J 7 bases, with 8 bases left between them. CDR1 is SEHNR and CDR2 is FQNEAQ in the germline V gene (reference sequence). CDR3 amino acids: CASSSSGEQYF. As DNA, the CDR3 is TGTGCCAGCAGCTCCTCCGGGGAGCAGTACTTC.

This clonotype was counted between two and nine times. The J gene is TRBJ2-5, the V gene TRBV7-3; D not certain. The CDR3 totals 13 residues. The germline V gene encodes CDR1 SGHTA and CDR2 FQGTGA. Trimming removed 2 bases at V and 7 bases at J, with 11 bases between. DNA for the CDR3: TGTGCCAGCAGCTTAGGTCCGGTGTGGACCCAGTACTTC. Its translation is CASSLGPVWTQYF.

This clonotype was counted between two and nine times. The rearrangement uses TRBV5-1 and TRBJ2-2; 7 nucleotides line up with TRBD2. Germline CDR1 is SGHRS and CDR2 is YFSETQ. The V segment lost 2 bases and the J segment 0 bases; nucleotides outside the gene matches: 4. CDR3 size: 16 residues. DNA for the CDR3: TGCGCCAGCAGCTTCCGGGAGGTTTCGAACACCGGGGAGCTGTTTTTT. Its translation is CASSFREVSNTGELFF. Complete variable domain (other parts from reference TRBV5-1 and TRBJ2-2): KAGVTQTPRYLIKTRGQQVTLSCSPISGHRSVSWYQQTPGQGLQFLFEYFSETQRNKGNFPGRFSGRQFSNSRSEMNVSTLELGDSALYLCASSFREVSNTGELFFGEGSRLTVL.

This sequence joins TRBV10-3 and TRBJ1-3; D remains unclear. V gave up 3 bases and J gave up 0 bases, with 15 bases separating them. CDR1 ENHRY and CDR2 SYGVKD come from the germline V gene. The CDR3 loop spans 17 amino acids. The CDR3, as DNA: TGTGCCATCAGTGAATTTGGACTTGCGAACTCTGGAAACACCATATATTTT. This sequence encodes CAISEFGLANSGNTIYF.

V and J are TRBV10-3 and TRBJ1-5; D gene unclear. The CDR3 sequence is 13 residues long. V was trimmed by 5 bases and J by 3 bases, leaving 8 bases between them. Per germline, CDR1 ENHRY and CDR2 SYGVKD. CDR3 residues: CAISNTDNQPQHF. Here the CDR3 DNA reads TGTGCCATCAGTAACACCGACAATCAGCCCCAGCATTTT.

This clonotype was seen only a few times. This chain connects TRBV29-1 to TRBJ2-3; TRBD1 is a possible D gene (5 bases). V shed 3 bases and J shed 1 base, with 20 bases lying between them. The CDR3 spans 17 residues. Germline V lookup: CDR1 SQVTM, CDR2 ANQGSEA. The CDR3 DNA is TGCAGCGTTGATTCCGCATTTTCAGGGTATGGCACAGATACGCAGTATTTT. Translating it yields CSVDSAFSGYGTDTQYF.

The chain combines TRBV20-1 with TRBJ2-1; 8 nucleotides agree with TRBD2. The CDR3 consists of 14 residues. The germline gives CDR1 DFQATT, CDR2 SNEGSKA (reference sequence). The V gene end was trimmed by 3 bases and the J gene end by 6 bases; junction bases not matched to a gene: 7. Here the CDR3 reads CSASERELRNEQFF. CDR3 nucleotides: TGCAGTGCTAGTGAGCGGGAGCTCCGCAATGAGCAGTTCTTC.

V and J are TRBV24-1 and TRBJ2-3; 7 bases align to TRBD2. The V and J ends lost 3 bases and 4 bases, in that order; junction bases with no gene match: 9. Germline-derived CDR1 and CDR2 are KGHDR and SFDVKD. This CDR3 spans 16 amino acids. The CDR3 DNA follows: TGTGCCACCAGTGATCCCAACTTCCGGGAGGCAGATACGCAGTATTTT. As protein: CATSDPNFREADTQYF.

In nucleotides, the CDR3 is TGCAGCGGCGGGCCTAGCCACAATGAGCAGTTCTTC. It is translated as CSGGPSHNEQFF. The V and J genes are TRBV29-1 and TRBJ2-1; tentatively, D is TRBD2 (5 bases). The CDR3 consists of 12 residues. With 7 bases removed from V and 5 bases from J, the gap between germline ends came to 12 bases. Germline V gene lookup returns CDR1 SQVTM and CDR2 ANQGSEA.